The clone carrying this T cell receptor beta chain was detected many times. Its antigen is not known. This record comes from a study of human T cells and chemical hapten exposure. Looking at the study overall: The sensitizing agent was 2% DPC, placed on roughly 2 cm by roughly 2 cm of upper inner arm skin. Once 0.01% DPC had been applied to the upper back by patch test, readings were taken at 6 days. Findings of the study overall: Following DPC sensitization, TCRs present above 1 in 1000 frequency showed no change.

This CDR3 region has 15 residues. Per germline, CDR1 SGDLS and CDR2 YYNGEE. Trimming cost V 4 bases and J 2 bases; bases outside gene matches: 8. Time point defined: patch test 1, 2 weeks after DPC sensitization. The treatment denotes: therapeutic diphenylcyclopropenone sensitization with weekly scalp DPC. Alopecia patients, 18 to 70 years old and DPC-suitable, served as donors. Each CDR3 protein is one row after TCRdb ran MiXCR on the RACE reads. Seen here are approximately 110,000 distinct CDR3 sequences, about 10% observed once, and the top ten hold 3.5%. The sequences come from whole blood, collected in connection with sensitization to the hapten diphenylcyclopropenone (DPC). The V and J genes are TRBV9 and TRBJ2-7; 8 bases agree with TRBD1. The TCR sequence derives from a woman aged 40 to 50 with alopecia areata. Some clones in this sample may be carry-over from other donors' samples. CDR3 sequence (DNA): TGTGCCAGCAGCACAAGTGGGACAGGAACCTACGAGCAGTACTTC. Protein sequence: CASSTSGTGTYEQYF. The full variable domain, with the rest looked up from reference TRBV9 and TRBJ2-7, is DSGVTQTPKHLITATGQRVTLRCSPRSGDLSVYWYQQSLDQGLQFLIQYYNGEERAKGNILERFSAQQFPDLHSELNLSSLELGDSALYFCASSTSGTGTYEQYFGPGTRLTVT.